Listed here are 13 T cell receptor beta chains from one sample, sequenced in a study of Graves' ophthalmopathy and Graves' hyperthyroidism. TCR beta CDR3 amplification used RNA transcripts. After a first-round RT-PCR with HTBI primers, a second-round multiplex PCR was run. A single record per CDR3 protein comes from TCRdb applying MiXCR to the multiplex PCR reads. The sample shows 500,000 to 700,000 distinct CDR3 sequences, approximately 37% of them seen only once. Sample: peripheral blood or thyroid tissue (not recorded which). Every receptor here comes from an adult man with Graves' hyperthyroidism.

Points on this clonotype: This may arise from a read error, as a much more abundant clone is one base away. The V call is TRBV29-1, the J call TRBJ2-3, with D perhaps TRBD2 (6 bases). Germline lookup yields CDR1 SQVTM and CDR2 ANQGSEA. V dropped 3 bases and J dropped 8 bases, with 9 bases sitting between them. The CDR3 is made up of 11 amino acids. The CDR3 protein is CSVDGGGTQYF. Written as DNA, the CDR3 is TGCAGCGTTGATGGGGGAGGTACGCAGTATTTT.

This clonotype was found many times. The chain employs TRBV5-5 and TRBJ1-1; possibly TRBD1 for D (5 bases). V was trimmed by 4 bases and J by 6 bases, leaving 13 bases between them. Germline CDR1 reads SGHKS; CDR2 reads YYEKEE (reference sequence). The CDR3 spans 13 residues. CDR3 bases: TGTGCCAGCAGCCAACGGGCAGGGTCTGAAGCTTTCTTT. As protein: CASSQRAGSEAFF. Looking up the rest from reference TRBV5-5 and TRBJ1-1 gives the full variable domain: DAGVTQSPTHLIKTRGQQVTLRCSPISGHKSVSWYQQVLGQGPQFIFQYYEKEERGRGNFPDRFSARQFPNYSSELNVNALLLGDSALYLCASSQRAGSEAFFGQGTRLTVV.

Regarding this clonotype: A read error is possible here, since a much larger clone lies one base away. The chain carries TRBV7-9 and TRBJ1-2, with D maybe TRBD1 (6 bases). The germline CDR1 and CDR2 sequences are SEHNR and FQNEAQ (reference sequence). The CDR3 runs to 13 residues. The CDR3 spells CACSFGGLNGYTF. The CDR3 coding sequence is TGTGCCTGCAGCTTCGGGGGCTTGAATGGCTACACCTTC.

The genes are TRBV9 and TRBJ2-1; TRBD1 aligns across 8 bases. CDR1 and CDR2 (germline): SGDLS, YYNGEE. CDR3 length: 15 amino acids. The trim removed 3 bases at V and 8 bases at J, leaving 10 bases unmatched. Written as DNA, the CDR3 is TGTGCCAGCAGCGCGCCGGACAGGGTGTGGCATGAGCAGTTCTTC. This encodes CASSAPDRVWHEQFF.

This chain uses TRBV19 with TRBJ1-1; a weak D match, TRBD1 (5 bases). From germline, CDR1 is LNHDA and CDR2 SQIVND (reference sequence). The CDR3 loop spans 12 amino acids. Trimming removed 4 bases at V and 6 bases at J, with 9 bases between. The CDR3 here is CASSNRSPEAFF. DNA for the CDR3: TGTGCCAGTAGTAACAGGAGTCCTGAAGCTTTCTTT. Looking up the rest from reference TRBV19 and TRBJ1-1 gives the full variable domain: DGGITQSPKYLFRKEGQNVTLSCEQNLNHDAMYWYRQDPGQGLRLIYYSQIVNDFQKGDIAEGYSVSREKKESFPLTVTSAQKNPTAFYLCASSNRSPEAFFGQGTRLTVV.

The DNA of the CDR3 is TGTGCCAGCAGCTCGGTCGGGGACGAGCGGTACTTC. Its translation is CASSSVGDERYF. This chain joins TRBV7-9 and TRBJ2-5, with D perhaps matching TRBD1 or TRBD2 (5 bases each). This CDR3 region has 12 residues. Germline CDR1 and CDR2: SEHNR and FQNEAQ (reference sequence). Trimming stripped 4 bases from V and 13 bases from J, with 16 bases between. Based on the CDR3 plus reference TRBV7-9 and TRBJ2-5, the full variable domain is DTGVSQNPRHKITKRGQNVTFRCDPISEHNRLYWYRQTLGQGPEFLTYFQNEAQLEKSRLLSDRFSAERPKGSFSTLEIQRTEQGDSAMYLCASSSVGDERYFGPGTRLLVL.

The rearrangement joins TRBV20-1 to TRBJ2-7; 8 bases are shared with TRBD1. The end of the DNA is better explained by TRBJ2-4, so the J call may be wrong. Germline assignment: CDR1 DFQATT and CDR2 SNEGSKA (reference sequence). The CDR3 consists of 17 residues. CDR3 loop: CSAVRRQGSVAKNIQYF. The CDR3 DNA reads TGCAGTGCTGTCCGCCGACAGGGGTCTGTGGCCAAAAACATTCAGTACTTC.

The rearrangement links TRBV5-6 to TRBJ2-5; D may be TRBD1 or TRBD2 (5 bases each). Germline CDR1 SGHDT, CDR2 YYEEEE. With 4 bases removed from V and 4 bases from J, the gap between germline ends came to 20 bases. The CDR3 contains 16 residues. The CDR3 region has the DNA TGTGCCAGCAGCCAAGAAGGGGTCGGGGAGTCAGAGACCCAGTACTTC. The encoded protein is CASSQEGVGESETQYF.

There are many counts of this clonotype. CDR3 nucleotides: TGTGCCAGCAGTGAAGGGGGGAGGATGGATCAGCCCCAGCATTTT. It yields the protein CASSEGGRMDQPQHF. The genes are TRBV6-1 and TRBJ1-5, with TRBD1 as a possible D gene (5 bases). The CDR3 is made up of 15 amino acids. Trimming pared 1 base from V and 5 bases from J, leaving 12 bases between. The germline V gene encodes CDR1 MNHNS and CDR2 SASEGT.

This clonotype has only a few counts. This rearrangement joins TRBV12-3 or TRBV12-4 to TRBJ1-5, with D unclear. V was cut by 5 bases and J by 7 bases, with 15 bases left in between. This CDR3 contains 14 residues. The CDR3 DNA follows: TGTGCCAGCAGTCCGCACCCCCAGTGGCAGCCCCAGCATTTT. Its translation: CASSPHPQWQPQHF.

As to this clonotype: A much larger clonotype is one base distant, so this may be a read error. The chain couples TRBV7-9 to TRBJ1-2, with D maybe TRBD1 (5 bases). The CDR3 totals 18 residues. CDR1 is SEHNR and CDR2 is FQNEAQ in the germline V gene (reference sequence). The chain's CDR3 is CASRGGSDRHPANYGSTF. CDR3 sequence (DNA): TGTGCCAGCCGGGGCGGATCGGACCGCCACCCAGCTAACTATGGCTCCACCTTC.

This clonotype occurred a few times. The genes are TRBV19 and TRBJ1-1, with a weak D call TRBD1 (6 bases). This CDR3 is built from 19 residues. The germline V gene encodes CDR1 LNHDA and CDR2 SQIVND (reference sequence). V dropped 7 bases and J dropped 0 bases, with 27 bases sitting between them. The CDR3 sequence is CASTTRRAGGLNLNTEAFF. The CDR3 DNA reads TGTGCCAGTACCACCCGGAGGGCGGGGGGCCTGAATTTGAACACTGAAGCTTTCTTT.

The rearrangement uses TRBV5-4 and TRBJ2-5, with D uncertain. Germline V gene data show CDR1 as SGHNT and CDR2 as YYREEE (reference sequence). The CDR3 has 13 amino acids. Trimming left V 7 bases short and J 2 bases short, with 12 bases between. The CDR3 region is CASRGTWQETQYF. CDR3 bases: TGTGCCAGCCGCGGTACGTGGCAAGAGACCCAGTACTTC.